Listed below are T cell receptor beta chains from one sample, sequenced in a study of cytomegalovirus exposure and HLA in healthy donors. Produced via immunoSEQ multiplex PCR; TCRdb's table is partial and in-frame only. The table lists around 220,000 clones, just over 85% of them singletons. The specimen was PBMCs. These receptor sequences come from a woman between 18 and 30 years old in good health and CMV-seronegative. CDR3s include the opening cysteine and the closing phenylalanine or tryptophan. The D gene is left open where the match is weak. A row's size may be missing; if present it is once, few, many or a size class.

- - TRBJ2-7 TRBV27 CASSQGLEGYEQYF TGTGCCAGCAGCCAAGGACTTGAGGGCTACGAGCAGTACTTC
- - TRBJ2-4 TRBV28 CASTGVGNIQYF TGTGCCAGCACAGGGGTAGGGAACATTCAGTACTTC
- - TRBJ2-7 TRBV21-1 CASSKGSGAYEQYF TGTGCCAGCAGCAAAGGGTCAGGGGCCTACGAGCAGTACTTC
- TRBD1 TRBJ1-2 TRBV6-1 CASSLTGEGVYTF TGTGCCAGCAGTCTGACAGGGGAAGGGGTCTACACCTTC
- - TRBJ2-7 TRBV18 CASSPGQKRYEQYF TGTGCCAGCTCACCAGGACAGAAGAGATACGAGCAGTACTTC
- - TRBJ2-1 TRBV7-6 CASSLANSYNEQFF TGTGCCAGCAGCTTAGCCAACTCCTACAATGAGCAGTTCTTC
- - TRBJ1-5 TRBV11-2 CASSLVRFMGNQPQHF TGTGCCAGCAGCTTAGTGAGGTTTATGGGCAATCAGCCCCAGCATTTT
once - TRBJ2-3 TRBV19 CASSIGGTASQYF TGTGCCAGTAGTATTGGCGGGACCGCATCGCAGTATTTT
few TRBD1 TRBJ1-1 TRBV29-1 CSVDRRDSHEPEAFF TGCAGCGTTGATCGACGGGACAGTCATGAGCCTGAAGCTTTCTTT
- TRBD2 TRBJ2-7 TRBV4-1 CASSQAGGPDEQYF TGCGCCAGCAGCCAAGCGGGAGGGCCGGACGAGCAGTACTTC
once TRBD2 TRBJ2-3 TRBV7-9 CASSPNPGLAGSGDTQYF TGTGCCAGCAGCCCTAATCCGGGACTAGCGGGGAGCGGAGATACGCAGTATTTT
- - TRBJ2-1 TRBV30 CAWSVLNEQFF TGTGCCTGGAGTGTACTGAATGAGCAGTTCTTC
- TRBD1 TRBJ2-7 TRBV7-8 CASSLARTGSSYEQYF TGTGCCAGCAGCTTAGCGCGGACAGGGAGCTCCTACGAGCAGTACTTC
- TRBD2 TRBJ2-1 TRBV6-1 CASSEQAGGVDEQFF TGTGCCAGCAGTGAACAAGCGGGAGGGGTAGATGAGCAGTTCTTC
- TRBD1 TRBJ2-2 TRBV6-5 CASRQGARTGELFF TGTGCCTCCAGACAGGGGGCTCGGACCGGGGAGCTGTTTTTT